This TCR beta chain was obtained from a study of blood T cell repertoires in COVID-19. Study information: PBMCs, B-cell-depleted T cells, or T cells were the source of the cDNA or gDNA that made up the material.

Original methodology: For nucleated cells, counts were estimated from reference gene primer amplification. Clones were sequenced by immunoSEQ multiplex PCR, and TCRdb holds only the in-frame ones, with some missing. V and J calls and clone size are given by that table; D and trimming were obtained from the DNA. The table lists some 300,000 clones, about 90% of them singletons. The CDR3 is 14 residues long. Trimming left V 8 bases short and J 0 bases short, with 11 bases between. The V gene's germline CDR1 is MNHEY and CDR2 SVGAGI. All recovered Cohort 3 donors got two negative PCRs, got clearance, or saw symptom resolution.

Sequencing was done on a sample of PBMCs or T cells enriched from blood (not recorded which). This TCR derives from a woman in her twenties or thirties who had recovered from COVID-19. This chain links TRBV6-5 with TRBJ1-3; no clear D gene. CDR3 sequence (DNA): TGTGCCAGCGGGCGCATCGGCTCTGGAAACACCATATATTTT. Its translation: CASGRIGSGNTIYF.